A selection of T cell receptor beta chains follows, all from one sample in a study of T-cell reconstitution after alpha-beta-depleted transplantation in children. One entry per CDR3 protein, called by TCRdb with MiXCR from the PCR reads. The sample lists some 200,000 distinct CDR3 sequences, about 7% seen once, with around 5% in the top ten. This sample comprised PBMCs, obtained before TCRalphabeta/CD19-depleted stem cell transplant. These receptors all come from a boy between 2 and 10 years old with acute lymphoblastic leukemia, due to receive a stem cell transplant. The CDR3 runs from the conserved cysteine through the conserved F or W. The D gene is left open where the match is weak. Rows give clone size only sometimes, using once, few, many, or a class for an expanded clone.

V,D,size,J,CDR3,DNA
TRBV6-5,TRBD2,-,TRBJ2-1,CASSYSSAGGVNEQFF,TGTGCCAGCAGTTACTCGTCAGCGGGAGGTGTTAATGAGCAGTTCTTC
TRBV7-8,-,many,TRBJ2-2,CASSFGGTGELFF,TGTGCCAGCAGCTTTGGGGGGACCGGGGAGCTGTTTTTT
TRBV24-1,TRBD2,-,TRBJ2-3,CATSGLAGGADTQYF,TGTGCCACCAGTGGACTAGCGGGGGGAGCAGATACGCAGTATTTT
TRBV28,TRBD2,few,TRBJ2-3,CASSLLVASGRDTDTQYF,TGTGCCAGCAGTTTATTGGTGGCTAGCGGGAGGGACACAGATACGCAGTATTTT
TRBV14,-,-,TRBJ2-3,CASSQDTAPGSSDTQYF,TGTGCCAGCAGCCAAGATACCGCCCCGGGGTCCTCAGATACGCAGTATTTT
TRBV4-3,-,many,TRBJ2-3,CASSQDRSGSGDTQYF,TGCGCCAGCAGCCAAGATAGGTCCGGTTCAGGGGATACGCAGTATTTT
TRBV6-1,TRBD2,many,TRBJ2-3,CATNRDYSNTQYF,TGTGCCACCAATCGGGACTATTCAAATACGCAGTATTTT
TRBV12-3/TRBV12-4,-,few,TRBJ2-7,CASSSQLGDTTYEQYF,TGTGCCAGCAGTTCCCAACTGGGGGACACCACCTACGAGCAGTACTTC
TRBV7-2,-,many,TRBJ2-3,CASASRAVSTDTQYF,TGTGCCAGCGCCTCGCGGGCGGTGAGCACAGATACGCAGTATTTT
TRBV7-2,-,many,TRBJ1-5,CASSLGDVGQPQHF,TGTGCCAGCAGTCTAGGGGATGTCGGTCAGCCCCAGCATTTT
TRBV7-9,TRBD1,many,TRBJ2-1,CASSLVGGQSSYNEQFF,TGTGCCAGCAGCTTAGTAGGGGGACAGAGCTCCTACAATGAGCAGTTCTTC
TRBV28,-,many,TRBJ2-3,CASSLGTAITQYF,TGTGCCAGCAGTTTAGGCACGGCCATTACGCAGTATTTT